This T cell receptor beta chain stems from a study of blood T cell repertoires in COVID-19. The age range of participants was about 18 to 89 years, with residence in about two dozen US areas. CDR3 length equals 15 residues. With V trimmed by 6 bases and J by 8 bases, 11 bases remained unmatched. Per germline, CDR1 SEHNR and CDR2 FQNEAQ (reference sequence). The table came from immunoSEQ multiplex PCR; TCRdb's copy has only in-frame clones and leaves some out. The table shows approximately 270,000 clones, with 70% to 90% occurring only once. The chain uses TRBV7-9 and TRBJ2-2, with 8 nucleotides matching TRBD1. Material: PBMCs or T cells enriched from blood (not recorded which). This receptor was obtained from a woman aged 50 to 60 who had recovered from COVID-19. In DNA, the CDR3 is TGTGCCAGCAGGGAACAGACAGGGGTCGAAGGGGAGCTGTTTTTT. Translating gives CASREQTGVEGELFF.